This TCR beta chain was identified during a study of T cell responses to AZD1222 COVID-19 vaccine. Study outcomes and limitations: After two AZD1222 doses, spike-specific TCR breadth and depth rose versus day 0.

Profiled with immunoSEQ multiplex PCR; TCRdb holds only in-frame clones, not every one. The sample holds 110,000 to 150,000 clones, roughly 88% seen once. Germline CDR1 is SGHRS and CDR2 is YFSETQ. Trimming stripped 0 bases from V and 3 bases from J, with 6 bases between. There are 14 residues in the CDR3. A word on this clone: Antigen unknown.

Sample: peripheral blood, taken on day 0 of AZD1222 vaccination. The receptor was derived from an adult in good health. The chain couples TRBV5-1 to TRBJ1-4; D may be TRBD1 (5 bases). The CDR3 here is CASSLAGPNEKLFF. In nucleotides, the CDR3 is TGCGCCAGCAGCTTGGCGGGGCCTAATGAAAAACTGTTTTTT.